This T cell receptor (beta chain) was observed in a study of blood T cell repertoires in COVID-19 (dated by TCRdb to the early 2020s). Study-wide context: Samples from collaborators originated in the United States, Italy and Spain and spanned both the acute and convalescent phases of COVID-19. The repertoires were made available in a free public database intended to serve as a resource for research on the immune response to SARS-CoV-2. The samples were drawn from the first 160 participants of the ongoing ImmuneRACE study and from under 1,500 subjects provided by 6 global collaborators. The sample metadata nearly always contained a de-identified subject ID, COVID-19 status, age in years and sex. Deeply sampled blood TCRbeta repertoires from subjects exposed to, actively infected with, or recovered from COVID-19 were included in the dataset. Where available, HLA class I and class II types were taken from metadata supplied by the sample provider and were not determined by assay-based typing. The material from the prospective study consisted of cDNA or gDNA derived from T cells, B-cell-depleted T cells, or PBMCs. Study-level results and caveats: The quantity of clinical and demographic metadata differed by source and by participant and was supplied without curation.

On this clone: Its target antigen remains unknown. There are no base qualities to consult, and no much larger clone falls within one base.

The CDR3 starts with the cysteine, ends with the phenylalanine, and has 14 residues. Of all the DNA, just the CDR3 is kept, 42 bases in frame from base 1. CDR1 and CDR2 were assigned from the germline V gene (reference sequence) as SGHNT and YYREEE. V sheds 0 bases and J sheds 2 bases, leaving 6 bases between their ends. TCRbeta CDR3 regions were amplified from genomic DNA using the immunoSEQ Assay, a bias-controlled multiplex PCR. Regarding the original processing steps: Within the assay, amplification of reference gene primers was used to estimate how many nucleated cells each sample contained. To quantify the absolute abundance of each unique TCRbeta CDR3 rearrangement, sequence reads were collapsed and filtered. For each sample, productive Simpson clonality was calculated by taking the square root of Simpson's diversity index across productive rearrangements. TCRdb mirrors the immuneACCESS table, restricted to in-frame sequences. Some clones are absent from its copies; in checked studies, under half trace to an unresolved V gene, and the reason for the others is unknown. Clonal size and the V and J genes are those of that table, whereas D and trimming came from the DNA. The sample has about 140,000 clones on record, roughly 80% of them singletons. The ten largest clones capture roughly 9% of the sample.

Whole blood was collected in K2EDTA tubes by collaborating institutions according to the institutions' own protocols. Collaborator samples were shipped for TCRbeta analysis as frozen whole blood, isolated PBMCs, or DNA extracted from either sample type. The chain was built from TRBV5-4 and TRBJ2-1; D gene: possibly TRBD2, on 6 matching bases. Sequencing was performed on peripheral blood. The receptor's source is a woman aged 45-65 years with active or convalescent COVID-19. Here is the DNA: TGTGCCAGCAGCTTGGCTAGCGCCTACAATGAGCAGTTCTTC. It translates as CASSLASAYNEQFF. Reference TRBV5-4 and TRBJ2-1 genes cover what lies past the CDR3, so the full variable domain is ETGVTQSPTHLIKTRGQQVTLRCSSQSGHNTVSWYQQALGQGPQFIFQYYREEENGRGNFPPRFSGLQFPNYSSELNVNALELDDSALYLCASSLASAYNEQFFGPGTRLTVL.